The 12 T cell receptor beta chains given below trace back to one sample, sequenced in a study of T cell responses to AZD1222 COVID-19 vaccine. Produced via immunoSEQ multiplex PCR; TCRdb's table is partial and in-frame only. The repertoire holds roughly 140,000 clones, with 85% to 95% as singletons. The specimen comprised peripheral blood, sampled after recovery from COVID-19. The source is an adult who had recovered from COVID-19.

This chain connects TRBV19 to TRBJ2-2, with D maybe TRBD1 (5 bases). Looked up from germline, CDR1 is LNHDA and CDR2 is SQIVND (reference sequence). V was pared by 5 bases and J by 7 bases, with 14 bases between. This CDR3 is built from 14 residues. CDR3 coding DNA: TGTGCCAGTAGTTTCAGGGCTCCGGGCGGGGAGCTGTTTTTT. Protein product: CASSFRAPGGELFF. Filled out from reference TRBV19 and TRBJ2-2, the complete variable domain reads DGGITQSPKYLFRKEGQNVTLSCEQNLNHDAMYWYRQDPGQGLRLIYYSQIVNDFQKGDIAEGYSVSREKKESFPLTVTSAQKNPTAFYLCASSFRAPGGELFFGEGSRLTVL.

The J gene is TRBJ2-1, the V gene TRBV27; D remains unclear. CDR3 length: 12 amino acids. Germline assignment: CDR1 MNHEY and CDR2 SMNVEV (reference sequence). V was trimmed by 8 bases and J by 6 bases, leaving 11 bases between them. The CDR3 region has the DNA TGTGCCAGCGCTTCATATGCCAATGAGCAGTTCTTC. It is translated as CASASYANEQFF.

The chain couples TRBV27 to TRBJ2-7, with D maybe TRBD2 (7 bases). From germline, CDR1 is MNHEY and CDR2 SMNVEV (reference sequence). This CDR3 region has 14 residues. V lost 6 bases to trimming and J lost 1 base, with 13 bases between them. The CDR3 sequence is CASRGGLPSYEQYF. Written as DNA, the CDR3 is TGTGCCAGCAGGGGGGGGCTACCATCCTACGAGCAGTACTTC.

The V and J genes are TRBV9 and TRBJ2-1; D gene unclear. V lost 1 base, J lost 0 bases, and 11 bases lay in between. This CDR3 is 16 amino acids long. Germline CDR1 SGDLS, CDR2 YYNGEE. The CDR3 DNA reads as TGTGCCAGCAGCGTATTTGGTGGAAACTCCTACAATGAGCAGTTCTTC. The encoded protein is CASSVFGGNSYNEQFF.

The chain is built from TRBV24-1 and TRBJ2-1; 12 nucleotides align to TRBD2. Germline V gene data show CDR1 as KGHDR and CDR2 as SFDVKD. V shed 3 bases, J shed 1 base, and the junction held 3 bases outside the gene matches. The CDR3 consists of 17 residues. The CDR3 spells CATSDPGLAGSYNEQFF. The CDR3 DNA follows: TGTGCCACCAGTGATCCGGGACTAGCGGGTTCCTACAATGAGCAGTTCTTC.

The J gene is TRBJ2-3, the V gene TRBV29-1, with 9 bases aligning to TRBD1. The length of the CDR3 is 14 residues. Losses at the gene ends were 6 bases for V and 2 bases for J; bases not matched to a gene: 6. Germline V lookup: CDR1 SQVTM, CDR2 ANQGSEA. The CDR3 here is CSVRTGVSTDTQYF. In DNA form, the CDR3 reads TGCAGCGTCAGGACAGGGGTCTCCACAGATACGCAGTATTTT.

The J gene is TRBJ2-5, the V gene TRBV10-2; D ambiguous. The V end lost 7 bases, the J end lost 3 bases, and 18 bases lay between the germline ends. Germline CDR1 is WSHSY and CDR2 is SAAADI. The CDR3 covers 15 residues. The CDR3 DNA reads as TGCGCCAGCAAACCGAAGTCGGGCAGAGAAGAGACCCAGTACTTC. This gives the protein CASKPKSGREETQYF.

The chain employs TRBV5-1 and TRBJ2-1; TRBD2 aligns across 10 bases. This CDR3 contains 16 residues. V lost 1 base to trimming and J lost 4 bases; unmatched junction nucleotides: 5. Germline-derived CDR1 and CDR2 are SGHRS and YFSETQ. The CDR3 DNA reads TGCGCCAGCAGCTTGCTGACTAGCGGGTTTTACAATGAGCAGTTCTTC. It encodes CASSLLTSGFYNEQFF.

In the case of this clone: Mismatch with germline at one junction end may stem from a read error. This sequence joins TRBV5-1 and TRBJ1-2; the match to TRBD1 covers 7 bases. Looked up from germline, CDR1 is SGHRS and CDR2 is YFSETQ. The CDR3 has 15 residues. CDR3 residues: CARRGGALANYGYTF. The CDR3 coding sequence is TGCGCCCGCAGGGGGGGGGCCTTAGCTAACTATGGCTACACCTTC.

This rearrangement joins TRBV2 to TRBJ1-1; 8 bases line up with TRBD1. The germline V gene has CDR1 SNHLY and CDR2 FYNNEI. The length of the CDR3 is 14 residues. V shed 0 bases and J 9 bases; nucleotides not matched to a gene: 6. CDR3 residues: CASSEARTGTQAFF. The CDR3 DNA is TGTGCCAGCAGTGAAGCGCGGACAGGGACACAAGCTTTCTTT.

In DNA, the CDR3 is TGCGCCAGCAGCCTACTAGCGGGCACAGATACGCAGTATTTT. Protein product: CASSLLAGTDTQYF. This chain joins TRBV4-1 and TRBJ2-3; 8 positions agree with TRBD2. The CDR3 has 14 residues. Germline CDR1 is MGHRA and CDR2 is YSYEKL. The V segment lost 4 bases and the J segment 1 base; nucleotides outside the gene matches: 1.

The rearrangement links TRBV3-1 (or the pseudogene TRBV3-2) to TRBJ2-5; TRBD1 is a possible D gene (6 bases). V dropped 5 bases and J dropped 4 bases, with 11 bases sitting between them. In germline, CDR1 is LGHDT, CDR2 YNNKEL (reference sequence). This CDR3 contains 13 residues. Here the CDR3 reads CASSVLGGETQYF. The CDR3 DNA is TGTGCCAGCAGCGTGTTAGGGGGAGAGACCCAGTACTTC.